The subject of this entry is one TCR beta chain. Its antigen is undetermined. The entry originates in a study of shared clonotypes between healthy human individuals. Study-level results: Naive CD4 clonotypes were shared across a handful of donors at 5% to 6%.

This table comes from immunoSEQ multiplex PCR, and its TCRdb copy is limited to in-frame clones, with some not included. The table records about 2.1 million clones, around 93% of them present only once. CDR3 size: 14 residues. Germline V CDR1 and CDR2: MNHEY, SMNVEV (reference sequence). The trim removed 4 bases at V and 6 bases at J, leaving 6 bases unmatched. Naive CD8 cells were CD45RO-negative, positively selected for CCR7, excluding terminally differentiated effector memory CD45RA+ cells. This clonotype was sampled from a young man in good health. Some clones in this sample may be carry-over from other donors' samples. The J gene is TRBJ2-1, the V gene TRBV27, with 7 bases aligning to TRBD2. The sequencing input was naive CD8+ T cells from PBMCs. In nucleotides, the CDR3 is TGTGCCAGCAGTTCTAGCGGAGGCTTCAATGAGCAGTTCTTC. Amino acid sequence: CASSSSGGFNEQFF.